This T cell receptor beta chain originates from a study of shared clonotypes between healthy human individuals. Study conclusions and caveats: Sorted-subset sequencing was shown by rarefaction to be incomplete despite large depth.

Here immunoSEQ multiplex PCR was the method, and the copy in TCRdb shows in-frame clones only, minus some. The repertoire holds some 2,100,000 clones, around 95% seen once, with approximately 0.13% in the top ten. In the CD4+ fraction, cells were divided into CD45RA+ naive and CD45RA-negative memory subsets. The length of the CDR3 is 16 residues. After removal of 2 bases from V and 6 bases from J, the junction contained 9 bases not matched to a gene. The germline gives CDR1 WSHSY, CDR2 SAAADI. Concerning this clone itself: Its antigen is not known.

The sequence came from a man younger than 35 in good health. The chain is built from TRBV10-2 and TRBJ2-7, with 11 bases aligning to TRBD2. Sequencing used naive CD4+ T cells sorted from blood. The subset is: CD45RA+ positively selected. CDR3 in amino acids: CASSEGSGGAVSEQYF. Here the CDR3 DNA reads TGCGCCAGCAGTGAGGGTAGCGGGGGGGCCGTCTCCGAGCAGTACTTC.